Listed here are 3 T cell receptor beta chains from one sample, sequenced in a study of response to subunit inactivated influenza vaccine. TCRdb recomputed calls from the RT-PCR reads with MiXCR, one row per CDR3 protein. The repertoire consists of a few hundred thousand distinct CDR3 sequences, with about 14% occurring once and the leading ten covering around 10%. The material sequenced was PBMCs from blood, taken about 12 days after vaccination. Receptor source: a man over 45 who received an inactivated influenza vaccine.

The rearrangement joins TRBV5-1 to TRBJ2-2; D gene unclear. Germline CDR1 and CDR2: SGHRS and YFSETQ. The CDR3 is 14 residues long. V lost 2 bases and J lost 3, with 8 bases in between. The CDR3 DNA follows: TGCGCCAGCAGCTTTCTGTTTCACACCGGGGAGCTGTTTTTT. Amino acid sequence: CASSFLFHTGELFF.

This chain's CDR3 is CASSGASGRVNEQFF. Here the CDR3 DNA reads TGTGCCAGCAGTGGTGCTAGCGGGAGGGTTAATGAGCAGTTCTTC. The rearrangement uses TRBV6-4 and TRBJ2-1; 12 nucleotides agree with TRBD2. Germline CDR1 and CDR2: MRHNA and SNTAGT. CDR3 length: 15 amino acids. V shed 4 bases and J 7 bases; nucleotides not matched to a gene: 5.

The table lists this clonotype with many counts. The chain is built from TRBV12-3 or TRBV12-4 and TRBJ2-7, with D maybe TRBD1 (6 bases). The CDR3 contains 13 residues. V was clipped by 6 bases and J by 2 bases, with 11 bases between them. The CDR3 here is CASSFGQTYEQYF. CDR3 DNA: TGTGCCAGCAGCTTCGGACAGACCTACGAGCAGTACTTC.